The source of this T cell receptor beta chain is a study of shared T cell receptors in the human thymus. Profiled with immunoSEQ multiplex PCR; TCRdb holds only in-frame clones, not every one. There are around 65,000 clones in the sample; around 96% occur only once, and about 0.03% lies in the top ten. V was shortened by 7 bases and J by 8 bases, with 9 bases between the two germline ends. CDR3 length: 10 amino acids. Looked up from germline, CDR1 is SQVTM and CDR2 is ANQGSEA. Material: thymocytes. The chain has TRBV29-1 and TRBJ2-1; D remains unclear. The receptor comes from a human donor. CDR3 sequence: CSGIVHEQFF. The CDR3, as DNA: TGCAGCGGAATAGTGCATGAGCAGTTCTTC.